Shown below are 6 T cell receptor beta chains from a single sample sequenced in a study of regulatory T cells in long-lasting Graves disease. iRepertoire HTBI primers and Arm-PCR of CDR3 regions built TCR beta libraries. TCRdb fed the multiplex PCR reads into MiXCR, producing one record per CDR3 protein. The table records a few hundred thousand distinct CDR3 sequences, approximately 25% of them present only once. Time point indicated: persistent/refractory GD, antithyroid drugs over 5 years with positive TRAb. Extracted PBMC RNA gave rise to the TCR library. This specimen was peripheral blood mononuclear cells (PBMCs), taken when the disease was refractory, from a patient treated with antithyroid drugs. The receptors originated from a woman aged 40 to 49 with Graves disease.

This clonotype was counted at least ten times. The V gene is TRBV28, the J gene TRBJ2-5; the match to TRBD1 covers 8 bases. Germline values: CDR1 MDHEN, CDR2 SYDVKM. The CDR3 loop spans 13 amino acids. J lost 1 base, V lost 8 bases, and 3 bases had no gene match. The CDR3 reads CASSDRVQETQYF. CDR3 sequence (DNA): TGTGCCAGCTCGGACAGGGTCCAAGAGACCCAGTACTTC.

The chain joins TRBV28 to TRBJ1-3; D is undetermined. The V end was cut by 3 bases, the J end by 0 bases, with 12 bases between. The CDR3 sequence is 16 residues long. The V gene's germline CDR1 is MDHEN and CDR2 SYDVKM. DNA of the CDR3: TGTGCCAGCAGTTTTTACGGAACCATCTCTGGAAACACCATATATTTT. Translating gives CASSFYGTISGNTIYF.

On this clonotype itself: Only one base separates this from a far larger clonotype, so it likely reflects a read error. The gene calls are TRBV6-5 and TRBJ2-5, with a weak D call TRBD2 (6 bases). Germline CDR1 is MNHEY and CDR2 is SVGAGI. Trimming cost V 2 bases and J 5 bases, with 18 bases left between them. The CDR3 length is 16 residues. CDR3 region: CASSYPMGGDVETQYF. The CDR3 DNA reads as TGTGCCAGCAGTTACCCGATGGGGGGTGATGTGGAGACCCAGTACTTC.

The chain links TRBV2 to TRBJ1-1, with D unresolved. The ends were cut back, 4 bases at V and 1 base at J, with 7 bases in the middle. Germline V gene data show CDR1 as SNHLY and CDR2 as FYNNEI. The CDR3 covers 13 residues. The CDR3 sequence: CASSGETNTEAFF. CDR3 sequence (DNA): TGTGCCAGCAGTGGGGAGACGAACACTGAAGCTTTCTTT.

The rearrangement links TRBV20-1 to TRBJ1-2, with no clear D. The germline CDR1 and CDR2 sequences are DFQATT and SNEGSKA (reference sequence). The CDR3 consists of 11 residues. Trimming took 5 bases from V and 9 from J, leaving 13 bases between them. CDR3 in amino acids: CSADKQFRYTF. The DNA for the CDR3 is TGCAGTGCTGACAAGCAGTTTCGCTACACCTTC.

This clonotype was found many times. The chain carries TRBV28 and TRBJ2-7; possible D gene TRBD1, 5 bases. V gave up 7 bases and J gave up 6 bases, with 13 bases separating them. CDR1 and CDR2 (germline): MDHEN, SYDVKM. This CDR3 is built from 12 residues. The CDR3 DNA sequence: TGTGCCAGCACCGACAGCCTCCGCGAGCAGTACTTC. It codes for CASTDSLREQYF.